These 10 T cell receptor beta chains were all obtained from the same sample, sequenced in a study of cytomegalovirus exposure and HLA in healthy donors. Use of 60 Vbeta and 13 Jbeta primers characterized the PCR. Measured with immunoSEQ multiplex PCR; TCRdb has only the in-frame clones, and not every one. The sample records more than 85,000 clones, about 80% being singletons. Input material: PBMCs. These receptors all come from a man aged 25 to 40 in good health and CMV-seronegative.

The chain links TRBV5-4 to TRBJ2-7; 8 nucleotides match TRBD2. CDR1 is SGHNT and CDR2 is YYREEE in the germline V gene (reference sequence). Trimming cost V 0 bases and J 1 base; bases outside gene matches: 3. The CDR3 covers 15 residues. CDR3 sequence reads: CASSLELAGSYEQYF. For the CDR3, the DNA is TGTGCCAGCAGCTTGGAGCTAGCGGGTTCCTACGAGCAGTACTTC. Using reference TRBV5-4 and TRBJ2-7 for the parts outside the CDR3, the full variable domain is ETGVTQSPTHLIKTRGQQVTLRCSSQSGHNTVSWYQQALGQGPQFIFQYYREEENGRGNFPPRFSGLQFPNYSSELNVNALELDDSALYLCASSLELAGSYEQYFGPGTRLTVT.

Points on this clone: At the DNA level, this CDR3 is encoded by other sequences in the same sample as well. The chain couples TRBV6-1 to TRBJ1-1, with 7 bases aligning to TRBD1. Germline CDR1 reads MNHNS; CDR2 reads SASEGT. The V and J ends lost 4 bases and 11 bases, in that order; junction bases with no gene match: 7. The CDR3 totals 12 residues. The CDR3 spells CASSGSGRGAFF. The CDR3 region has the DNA TGTGCCAGCAGTGGGTCGGGCAGGGGGGCTTTCTTT.

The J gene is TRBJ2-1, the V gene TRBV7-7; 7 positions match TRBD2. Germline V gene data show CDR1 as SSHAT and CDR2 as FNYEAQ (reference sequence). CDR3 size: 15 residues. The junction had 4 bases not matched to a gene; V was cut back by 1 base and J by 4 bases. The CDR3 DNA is TGTGCCAGCAGCTTAGGGGCGGGGGAGTACAATGAGCAGTTCTTC. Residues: CASSLGAGEYNEQFF.

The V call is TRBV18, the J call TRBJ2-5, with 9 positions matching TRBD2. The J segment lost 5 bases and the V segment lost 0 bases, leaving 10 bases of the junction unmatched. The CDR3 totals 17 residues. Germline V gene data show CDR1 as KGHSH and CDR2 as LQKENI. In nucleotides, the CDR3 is TGTGCCAGCTCACCACCGGGACTAGCCAGCAGAAAGGAGACCCAGTACTTC. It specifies CASSPPGLASRKETQYF.

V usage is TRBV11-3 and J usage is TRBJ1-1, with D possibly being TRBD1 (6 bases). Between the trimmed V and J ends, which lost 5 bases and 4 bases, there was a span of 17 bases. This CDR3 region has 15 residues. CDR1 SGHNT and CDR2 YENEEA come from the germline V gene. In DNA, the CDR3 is TGTGCCAGCAGCCCCGGAAGGGGCAGGGGCACTGAAGCTTTCTTT. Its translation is CASSPGRGRGTEAFF. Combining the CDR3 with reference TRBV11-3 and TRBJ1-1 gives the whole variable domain EAGVVQSPRYKIIEKKQPVAFWCNPISGHNTLYWYLQNLGQGPELLIRYENEEAVDDSQLPKDRFSAERLKGVDSTLKIQPAELGDSAVYLCASSPGRGRGTEAFFGQGTRLTVV.

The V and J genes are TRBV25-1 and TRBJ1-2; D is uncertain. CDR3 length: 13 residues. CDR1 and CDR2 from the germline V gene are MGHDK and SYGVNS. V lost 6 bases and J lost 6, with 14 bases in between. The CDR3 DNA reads TGTGCCAGCAGGGCCTTGGAGAGTCATGGCTACACCTTC. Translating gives CASRALESHGYTF.

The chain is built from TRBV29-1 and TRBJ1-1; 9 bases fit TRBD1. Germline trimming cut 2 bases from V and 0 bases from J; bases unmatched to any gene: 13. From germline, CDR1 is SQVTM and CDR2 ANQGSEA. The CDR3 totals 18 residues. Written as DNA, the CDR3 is TGCAGCGTTGAACCCGAGGACAGGGGTGGGCCCATGAACACTGAAGCTTTCTTT. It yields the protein CSVEPEDRGGPMNTEAFF. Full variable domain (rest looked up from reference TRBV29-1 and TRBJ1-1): SAVISQKPSRDICQRGTSLTIQCQVDSQVTMMFWYRQQPGQSLTLIATANQGSEATYESGFVIDKFPISRPNLTFSTLTVSNMSPEDSSIYLCSVEPEDRGGPMNTEAFFGQGTRLTVV.

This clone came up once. CDR3 nucleotide sequence: TGCAGCATATCGAGAACCGCGGGAGACACAGATACGCAGTATTTT. It codes for CSISRTAGDTDTQYF. The chain joins TRBV29-1 to TRBJ2-3, with TRBD2 matching over 7 bases. CDR3 length: 15 residues. V shed 8 bases and J 2 bases; nucleotides not matched to a gene: 13. The germline V gene encodes CDR1 SQVTM and CDR2 ANQGSEA.

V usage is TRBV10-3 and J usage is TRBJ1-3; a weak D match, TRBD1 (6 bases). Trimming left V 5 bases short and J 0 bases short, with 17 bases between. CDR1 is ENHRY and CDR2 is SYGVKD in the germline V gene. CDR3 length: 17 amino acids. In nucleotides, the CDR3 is TGTGCCATCAGTCAACGGAACAGGGTGGGCTCTGGAAACACCATATATTTT. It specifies CAISQRNRVGSGNTIYF.

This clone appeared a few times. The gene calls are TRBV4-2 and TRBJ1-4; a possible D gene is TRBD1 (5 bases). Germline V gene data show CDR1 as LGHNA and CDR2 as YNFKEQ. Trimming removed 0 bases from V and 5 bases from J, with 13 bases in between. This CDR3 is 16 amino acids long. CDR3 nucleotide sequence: TGTGCCAGCAGCCAAGATCTGGGGGGTATCAATGAAAAACTGTTTTTT. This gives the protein CASSQDLGGINEKLFF.